Presented here are 30 T cell receptor beta chains from one specimen sequenced in a study of early T cells in non-severe SARS-CoV-2 infection. One entry per CDR3 protein, called by TCRdb with MiXCR from the 5' RACE reads. Altogether roughly 54,000 distinct CDR3 sequences are present, approximately 12% being singletons, with the ten largest covering around 4.5%. Sequencing was done on a sample of whole blood. The receptor set was obtained from an adult who was a healthcare worker with PCR-confirmed SARS-CoV-2 infection or an uninfected control (not recorded which).

The V and J genes are TRBV20-1 and TRBJ2-5; 7 bases map to TRBD2. CDR1 is DFQATT, CDR2 SNEGSKA, per germline (reference sequence). With V trimmed by 5 bases and J by 0 bases, 9 bases remained unmatched. The CDR3 has 15 residues. The CDR3 loop is CSAGLGRGYQETQYF. In nucleotides, the CDR3 is TGCAGTGCTGGGCTAGGGCGGGGGTACCAAGAGACCCAGTACTTC.

CDR3 nucleotides: TGTGCCAGCAGTTCACAGACTAGGGCGAGTCTAGAGACCCAGTACTTC. Amino acids: CASSSQTRASLETQYF. This sequence joins TRBV27 and TRBJ2-5, with a tentative D call TRBD2 (6 bases). There are 16 residues in the CDR3. Looked up from germline, CDR1 is MNHEY and CDR2 is SMNVEV (reference sequence). Trimming took 4 bases from V and 4 from J, leaving 19 bases between them.

This clonotype was seen a single time. The V gene is TRBV6-1, the J gene TRBJ1-6; TRBD1 matches at 9 bases. The CDR3 is 14 amino acids. Looked up from germline, CDR1 is MNHNS and CDR2 is SASEGT. V shed 6 bases and J 7 bases; nucleotides not matched to a gene: 4. For the CDR3, the DNA is TGTGCCAGCAGCACCGGGACAGGGAATTCACCCCTCCACTTT. Encoded protein: CASSTGTGNSPLHF.

The table lists this clonotype with a few counts. The gene calls are TRBV14 and TRBJ1-1, with D perhaps matching TRBD1 (6 bases). CDR3 length: 17 residues. Trimming cost V 0 bases and J 2 bases, with 16 bases left between them. Germline V gives CDR1 SGHDN, CDR2 FVKESK. CDR3 DNA sequence: TGTGCCAGCAGCCAAGATGAGCGGGACAAATTAAACACTGAAGCTTTCTTT. The encoded protein is CASSQDERDKLNTEAFF.

The chain joins TRBV29-1 to TRBJ1-2; D unclear. Germline CDR1 reads SQVTM; CDR2 reads ANQGSEA. Trimming left V 7 bases short and J 2 bases short, with 8 bases between. The CDR3 runs to 11 residues. In nucleotides, the CDR3 is TGCAGCGGAGAAGAAAACTATGGCTACACCTTC. Protein: CSGEENYGYTF.

This rearrangement joins TRBV30 to TRBJ2-1; 9 bases map to TRBD2. Looked up from germline, CDR1 is GTSNPN and CDR2 is SVGIG (reference sequence). The CDR3 runs to 14 residues. The J segment lost 5 bases and the V segment lost 0 bases, leaving 2 bases of the junction unmatched. The CDR3 loop reads CAWSVTSGNNEQFF. In nucleotides, the CDR3 is TGTGCCTGGAGTGTGACTAGCGGAAACAATGAGCAGTTCTTC.

The chain employs TRBV28 and TRBJ2-6, with 12 bases aligning to TRBD1. With 6 bases clipped from V and 4 bases from J, the junction kept 10 bases outside the gene matches. The CDR3 loop spans 18 amino acids. Germline assignment: CDR1 MDHEN and CDR2 SYDVKM. DNA of the CDR3: TGTGCCAGCAGGGGACAGGGGGCGCCTTCGAGAGGGGCCAACGTCCTGACTTTC. Amino acids: CASRGQGAPSRGANVLTF.

The chain joins TRBV7-2 to TRBJ2-3, with D possibly called TRBD1 or TRBD2 (6 bases each). The CDR3 runs to 18 residues. Germline assignment: CDR1 SGHTA and CDR2 FQGNSA. V was shortened by 2 bases and J by 4 bases, with 22 bases between the two germline ends. This CDR3 is CASSLIPPDRTIADTQYF. The CDR3, as DNA: TGTGCCAGCAGCTTAATTCCCCCAGACAGGACTATCGCAGATACGCAGTATTTT.

This clonotype came up many times. The gene calls are TRBV18 and TRBJ2-1, with D uncertain. The V end was cut by 0 bases, the J end by 8 bases, with 8 bases between. The CDR3 has 13 amino acids. Per germline, CDR1 KGHSH and CDR2 LQKENI. The CDR3 DNA reads as TGTGCCAGCTCACCACCGGCGTGGGATGAGCAGTTCTTC. It encodes CASSPPAWDEQFF. The variable domain in full, with the rest retrieved from reference TRBV18 and TRBJ2-1, is NAGVMQNPRHLVRRRGQEARLRCSPMKGHSHVYWYRQLPEEGLKFMVYLQKENIIDESGMPKERFSAEFPKEGPSILRIQQVVRGDSAAYFCASSPPAWDEQFFGPGTRLTVL.

This clonotype has only a few counts. The rearrangement uses TRBV20-1 and TRBJ2-2; D gene uncertain. Germline V gene sequence: CDR1 DFQATT, CDR2 SNEGSKA (reference sequence). The V gene lost 4 bases and the J gene lost 5 bases, with 11 bases spanning the gap. The length of the CDR3 is 13 residues. The CDR3 coding sequence is TGCAGTGCTAACTCGGTCGAGACCGGGGAGCTGTTTTTT. It specifies CSANSVETGELFF.

The J gene is TRBJ2-3, the V gene TRBV9; 12 nucleotides agree with TRBD2. Germline V gene sequence: CDR1 SGDLS, CDR2 YYNGEE. This CDR3 comprises 18 residues. The J segment lost 2 bases and the V segment lost 3 bases, leaving 10 bases of the junction unmatched. CDR3 amino acids: CASSERDGLAGLTDTQYF. The CDR3, as DNA: TGTGCCAGCAGCGAGAGGGATGGACTAGCGGGGCTCACAGATACGCAGTATTTT.

The J gene is TRBJ2-1, the V gene TRBV20-1; 11 nucleotides match TRBD2. This CDR3 has 14 amino acids. The V gene end was trimmed by 4 bases and the J gene end by 5 bases; junction bases not matched to a gene: 4. Germline CDR1 is DFQATT and CDR2 is SNEGSKA (reference sequence). The CDR3, as DNA: TGCAGTGCTATTAGCGGGAGGGCCAACAATGAGCAGTTCTTC. Amino acid sequence: CSAISGRANNEQFF.

This clonotype was observed a few times. V is TRBV12-5 and J is TRBJ1-4; the match to TRBD1 covers 10 bases. Per germline, CDR1 LGHNT and CDR2 FRNRAP. The CDR3 is 14 residues long. The V gene end was trimmed by 6 bases and the J gene end by 7 bases; junction bases not matched to a gene: 5. CDR3 sequence reads: CASGTGQGSEKLFF. CDR3 coding DNA: TGTGCTAGTGGCACGGGACAGGGGAGTGAAAAACTGTTTTTT.

This clonotype was observed a handful of times. This chain connects TRBV5-1 to TRBJ1-2; no firm D call. V lost 1 base, J lost 0 bases, and 7 bases lay in between. The CDR3 runs 14 residues. Per germline, CDR1 SGHRS and CDR2 YFSETQ. As DNA, the CDR3 is TGCGCCAGCAGCTTGAGGAGAGCTAACTATGGCTACACCTTC. Translating gives CASSLRRANYGYTF.

This clonotype has ten or more counts. This chain connects TRBV5-6 to TRBJ2-7; D possibly uses TRBD1 or TRBD2 (5 bases each). From germline, CDR1 is SGHDT and CDR2 YYEEEE. CDR3 size: 14 residues. V lost 2 bases and J lost 9, with 18 bases in between. Here the CDR3 reads CASSFRDLPGGQYF. The CDR3 DNA is TGTGCCAGCAGCTTCAGGGACCTACCGGGCGGGCAGTACTTC.

This clonotype came up a few times. The genes are TRBV5-1 and TRBJ2-7; TRBD1 aligns across 7 bases. CDR3 size: 14 residues. The germline CDR1 and CDR2 sequences are SGHRS and YFSETQ. Unmatched junction bases numbered 7, after V lost 4 bases and J lost 3 bases. The CDR3 loop reads CASSRDSLSYEQYF. Here the CDR3 DNA reads TGCGCCAGCAGCCGGGACAGCTTAAGCTACGAGCAGTACTTC.

This clonotype was observed many times. This sequence joins TRBV29-1 and TRBJ2-3; D tentatively fits TRBD1 or TRBD2 (5 bases each). The length of the CDR3 is 13 residues. The germline V gene has CDR1 SQVTM and CDR2 ANQGSEA. V was clipped by 7 bases and J by 2 bases, with 13 bases between them. CDR3 in amino acids: CSAPGPATDTQYF. The CDR3 DNA follows: TGCAGCGCCCCGGGACCGGCCACAGATACGCAGTATTTT.

In its sample, this clonotype was seen a few times. This chain connects TRBV30 to TRBJ2-3, with 8 bases that match TRBD1. The CDR3 runs to 14 residues. The V gene end was trimmed by 8 bases and the J gene end by 1 base; junction bases not matched to a gene: 8. Germline assignment: CDR1 GTSNPN and CDR2 SVGIG (reference sequence). The CDR3 loop reads CARQGTWGTDTQYF. CDR3 in DNA: TGTGCCAGACAGGGGACGTGGGGCACAGATACGCAGTATTTT.

This clonotype has ten or more counts. The chain combines TRBV30 with TRBJ1-2; 9 bases are shared with TRBD1. V gave up 5 bases and J gave up 4 bases; unmatched junction bases: 5. The CDR3 is made up of 13 amino acids. In germline, CDR1 is GTSNPN, CDR2 SVGIG (reference sequence). CDR3 nucleotides: TGTGCCTGGCAGGGACAGGGAGTCTATGGCTACACCTTC. Protein product: CAWQGQGVYGYTF.

The chain employs TRBV12-3 or TRBV12-4 and TRBJ1-5; D not resolved. The CDR3 sequence is 16 residues long. V lost 3 bases, J lost 0 bases, and 12 bases lay in between. CDR3 sequence reads: CASSFRAAYSNQPQHF. CDR3 nucleotides: TGTGCCAGCAGTTTTAGGGCAGCCTATAGCAATCAGCCCCAGCATTTT.

V gene TRBV2 combines with J gene TRBJ2-1; D possibly uses TRBD1 or TRBD2 (6 bases each). This CDR3 region has 14 residues. CDR1 is SNHLY, CDR2 FYNNEI, per germline. Between the trimmed V and J ends, which lost 4 bases and 3 bases, there was a span of 10 bases. The CDR3 region is CASSAGEVYNEQFF. In nucleotides, the CDR3 is TGTGCCAGCAGTGCAGGGGAGGTCTACAATGAGCAGTTCTTC. Supplemented by reference TRBV2 and TRBJ2-1, the full variable domain reads EPEVTQTPSHQVTQMGQEVILRCVPISNHLYFYWYRQILGQKVEFLVSFYNNEISEKSEIFDDQFSVERPDGSNFTLKIRSTKLEDSAMYFCASSAGEVYNEQFFGPGTRLTVL.

Many counts were recorded for this clonotype. This sequence joins TRBV7-9 and TRBJ1-5, with 8 bases identical to TRBD1. Germline V gives CDR1 SEHNR, CDR2 FQNEAQ (reference sequence). V was clipped by 5 bases and J by 1 base; unmatched bases: 1. This CDR3 has 14 residues. Here the CDR3 reads CASSRQGSNQPQHF. CDR3 in DNA: TGTGCCAGCAGCAGACAGGGGAGCAATCAGCCCCAGCATTTT. Together with reference TRBV7-9 and TRBJ1-5, the CDR3 gives the full variable domain: DTGVSQNPRHKITKRGQNVTFRCDPISEHNRLYWYRQTLGQGPEFLTYFQNEAQLEKSRLLSDRFSAERPKGSFSTLEIQRTEQGDSAMYLCASSRQGSNQPQHFGDGTRLSIL.

J is TRBJ1-1 and V is TRBV11-2; 9 bases fit TRBD1. After removal of 3 bases from V and 1 base from J, the junction contained 3 bases not matched to a gene. Germline V gene sequence: CDR1 SGHAT, CDR2 FQNNGV. The CDR3 loop spans 15 amino acids. The CDR3 sequence: CASSLEQGANTEAFF. The CDR3 DNA reads TGTGCCAGCAGCTTGGAACAGGGGGCGAACACTGAAGCTTTCTTT.

The chain carries TRBV5-1 and TRBJ1-1; D not resolved. The CDR3 extends over 15 amino acids. CDR1 and CDR2 from the germline V gene are SGHRS and YFSETQ. V was shortened by 3 bases and J by 4 bases, with 16 bases between the two germline ends. The CDR3 DNA reads as TGCGCCAGCAGCTCAACGGGAACCCCGGGCACTGAAGCTTTCTTT. Translated: CASSSTGTPGTEAFF.

This clonotype occurred a few times. The V call is TRBV12-3 or TRBV12-4, the J call TRBJ2-2; D possibly uses TRBD1 or TRBD2 (5 bases each). This CDR3 region has 13 residues. V lost 8 bases, J lost 7 bases, and 14 bases lay in between. The CDR3 coding sequence is TGTGCCAGCGGTAGAAGGGACGGCGGGGAGCTGTTTTTT. It translates to CASGRRDGGELFF.

Only a few counts were recorded for this clonotype. The V and J genes are TRBV7-6 and TRBJ2-5; D call uncertain. Germline V CDR1 and CDR2: SGHVS, FNYEAQ. The CDR3 extends over 12 amino acids. Trimming stripped 2 bases from V and 8 bases from J, with 9 bases between. The CDR3 DNA reads as TGTGCCAGCAGCTTAAGTCAGCGCACCCAGTACTTC. It translates to CASSLSQRTQYF.

This clonotype was counted only a few times. The chain has TRBV12-3 or TRBV12-4 and TRBJ2-5, with TRBD2 matching over 8 bases. This CDR3 has 13 amino acids. Unmatched junction bases numbered 3, after V lost 6 bases and J lost 3 bases. The CDR3 DNA reads as TGTGCCAGCAGGCTTAGCGGGGAAGAGACCCAGTACTTC. This translates into CASRLSGEETQYF.

This clonotype turned up a few times. This CDR3 reads CASSLAWTADTQYF. CDR3 sequence (DNA): TGTGCCAGCAGCTTAGCTTGGACAGCAGATACGCAGTATTTT. This chain uses TRBV7-8 with TRBJ2-3; D may be TRBD1 (6 bases). V was cut by 0 bases and J by 4 bases, with 8 bases left in between. The CDR3 has 14 amino acids. Germline lookup yields CDR1 SGHVS and CDR2 FQNEAQ. Supplemented by reference TRBV7-8 and TRBJ2-3, the full variable domain reads GAGVSQSPRYKVAKRGQDVALRCDPISGHVSLFWYQQALGQGPEFLTYFQNEAQLDKSGLPSDRFFAERPEGSVSTLKIQRTQQEDSAVYLCASSLAWTADTQYFGPGTRLTVL.

This clonotype occurred a few times. The rearrangement uses TRBV2 and TRBJ1-2; D gene uncertain. V was shortened by 3 bases and J by 6 bases, with 8 bases between the two germline ends. Germline CDR1 is SNHLY and CDR2 is FYNNEI. This CDR3 region has 12 residues. The CDR3 region has the DNA TGTGCCAGCAGTGATAATAGCCATGGCTACACCTTC. This gives the protein CASSDNSHGYTF.

This clonotype was recorded a few times. This chain uses TRBV10-1 with TRBJ2-7; D may match TRBD1 or TRBD2 (5 bases each). Germline V lookup: CDR1 WNHNN, CDR2 SYGVQD (reference sequence). V was trimmed by 3 bases and J by 0 bases, leaving 9 bases between them. The CDR3 sequence is 14 residues long. CDR3 region: CASSESGSSYEQYF. As DNA, the CDR3 is TGCGCCAGCAGTGAATCAGGGAGCTCCTACGAGCAGTACTTC.